This TCR beta chain stems from a study of T-cell reconstitution after alpha-beta-depleted transplantation in children. V lost 1 base, J lost 5 bases, and 9 bases stayed unmatched. The CDR3 extends over 16 amino acids. CDR1 and CDR2 from the germline V gene are LNHNV and YYDKDF (reference sequence). For TCRbeta, the library was prepared with unique molecular identifiers. TCRdb fed the PCR reads into MiXCR, producing one record per CDR3 protein. The data hold some 200,000 distinct CDR3 sequences, with 6.3% observed a single time. This material consisted of PBMCs, taken before TCRalphabeta/CD19-depleted stem cell transplant. The rearrangement joins TRBV15 to TRBJ2-5; TRBD2 agrees at 8 bases. This sequence originates from a girl under two years old with combined immunodeficiency, due to receive a stem cell transplant. CDR3 region: CATSRVGGGFTETQYF. CDR3 in DNA: TGTGCCACCAGCAGAGTGGGCGGGGGGTTTACGGAGACCCAGTACTTC. Combining the CDR3 with reference TRBV15 and TRBJ2-5 gives the whole variable domain DAMVIQNPRYQVTQFGKPVTLSCSQTLNHNVMYWYQQKSSQAPKLLFHYYDKDFNNEADTPDNFQSRRPNTSFCFLDIRSPGLGDTAMYLCATSRVGGGFTETQYFGPGTRLLVL.